A single sample is the source of the 5 T cell receptor beta chains below, sequenced in a study of T cells after posttransplantation cyclophosphamide. The naive gate required viable CD3+CD4+ or CD3+CD8+ cells with CCR7+CD45RA+CD45RO-CD95-CD27+CD28+ phenotype. Sequencing used immunoSEQ multiplex PCR; TCRdb keeps in-frame clones, though not all of them. Here the sample spans around 31,000 clones, over 75% being singletons. Material: naive CD4+ T cells sorted from blood. These receptors were taken from a man in his thirties or forties in good health and a related stem cell transplant donor.

The chain carries TRBV14 and TRBJ1-4; possible D gene TRBD1, 5 bases. CDR1 is SGHDN and CDR2 is FVKESK in the germline V gene. The CDR3 sequence is 12 residues long. Trimming shortened V by 4 bases and J by 12 bases, and 12 bases separated the two germline ends. The CDR3 is CASSLSSGELFF. CDR3 sequence (DNA): TGTGCCAGCAGCCTTTCGTCGGGGGAACTGTTTTTT.

This chain joins TRBV6-5 and TRBJ1-2; D gene uncertain. The CDR3 extends over 16 amino acids. The germline V and J ends were trimmed by 4 bases and 0 bases, with 15 bases remaining between them. Looked up from germline, CDR1 is MNHEY and CDR2 is SVGAGI. CDR3 sequence: CASSWGGTASNYGYTF. In DNA form, the CDR3 reads TGTGCCAGCAGTTGGGGAGGAACAGCGTCTAACTATGGCTACACCTTC.

The gene calls are TRBV19 and TRBJ1-3; D is uncertain. Deletions cut 2 bases from V and 0 bases from J, with 8 bases between. Germline assignment: CDR1 LNHDA and CDR2 SQIVND (reference sequence). The CDR3 is made up of 15 amino acids. The CDR3 DNA sequence: TGTGCCAGTAGTATAATGCTGAGCTCTGGAAACACCATATATTTT. Translation gives CASSIMLSSGNTIYF.

The rearrangement joins TRBV9 to TRBJ2-2; TRBD2 matches 12 bases. V lost 0 bases and J lost 5; bases outside the gene matches: 11. The length of the CDR3 is 19 residues. CDR1 SGDLS and CDR2 YYNGEE come from the germline V gene. The CDR3 nucleotides are TGTGCCAGCAGCGTAGCTTTAACTAGCGGGGGGTCGAGGACCGGGGAGCTGTTTTTT. It specifies CASSVALTSGGSRTGELFF.

The chain carries TRBV7-9 and TRBJ2-1; 7 bases agree with TRBD1. Germline V lookup: CDR1 SEHNR, CDR2 FQNEAQ (reference sequence). J was trimmed by 1 base and V by 4 bases; bases with no gene match: 7. CDR3 length: 16 residues. CDR3 loop: CASSWGQLSSYNEQFF. In DNA form, the CDR3 reads TGTGCCAGCAGCTGGGGACAGCTGAGTTCCTACAATGAGCAGTTCTTC.